One and the same sample provided the 15 T cell receptor beta chains below, sequenced in a study of blood T cell repertoires in COVID-19. Profiling relied on immunoSEQ multiplex PCR, and the TCRdb table lists in-frame clones only, not all of them. The sample shows fewer than 350,000 clones, around nine tenths of them seen only once. Material for sequencing was PBMCs or T cells enriched from blood (not recorded which). The receptors come from a man aged 55 to 70 who had recovered from COVID-19.

The chain combines TRBV9 with TRBJ2-3, with D possibly TRBD2 on 6 matching bases. The CDR3 has 12 amino acids. V dropped 4 bases and J dropped 5 bases, with 8 bases sitting between them. CDR1 and CDR2 from the germline V gene are SGDLS and YYNGEE. This CDR3 is CASSLGGDTQYF. The DNA of the CDR3 is TGTGCCAGCAGCCTGGGGGGAGATACGCAGTATTTT.

The chain carries TRBV19 and TRBJ2-7; 9 bases map to TRBD1. The junction had 6 bases not matched to a gene; V was cut back by 8 bases and J by 1 base. The length of the CDR3 is 14 residues. CDR1 and CDR2 (germline): LNHDA, SQIVND (reference sequence). The CDR3 reads CASGRGTGSYEQYF. CDR3 in DNA: TGTGCCAGTGGTAGAGGGACAGGGTCCTACGAGCAGTACTTC.

The V and J genes are TRBV4-2 and TRBJ1-2; the D gene is possibly TRBD1 (5 bases). This CDR3 comprises 14 residues. The V end was cut by 4 bases, the J end by 0 bases, with 9 bases between. From germline, CDR1 is LGHNA and CDR2 YNFKEQ. The CDR3 region is CASSPRETNYGYTF. In DNA, the CDR3 is TGTGCCAGCAGCCCCAGGGAAACTAACTATGGCTACACCTTC.

V and J are TRBV4-1 and TRBJ2-7; tentatively, D is TRBD1 (6 bases). V was shortened by 4 bases and J by 11 bases, with 18 bases between the two germline ends. The CDR3 runs to 13 residues. Germline V gene data show CDR1 as MGHRA and CDR2 as YSYEKL. DNA for the CDR3: TGCGCCAGCAGCCGAGACCCAGGGGAGTGGAAGTACTTC. It specifies CASSRDPGEWKYF.

The chain couples TRBV6-1 to TRBJ2-2, with D possibly TRBD2 on 6 matching bases. Germline loops: CDR1 MNHNS, CDR2 SASEGT. The CDR3 is 15 residues long. Trimming left V 2 bases short and J 5 bases short, with 12 bases between. As DNA, the CDR3 is TGTGCCAGCAGTGAAACGCGGGGATGGACCGGGGAGCTGTTTTTT. Amino acid sequence: CASSETRGWTGELFF.

V and J are TRBV7-6 and TRBJ2-2; the match to TRBD2 covers 7 bases. The CDR3 is 14 residues long. V dropped 5 bases and J dropped 1; count of bases not matched to a gene: 1. From germline, CDR1 is SGHVS and CDR2 FNYEAQ. The CDR3: CASSGRGNTGELFF. CDR3 in DNA: TGTGCCAGCAGCGGGAGGGGGAACACCGGGGAGCTGTTTTTT. The whole variable domain, remainder taken from reference TRBV7-6 and TRBJ2-2, is GAGVSQSPRYKVTKRGQDVALRCDPISGHVSLYWYRQALGQGPEFLTYFNYEAQQDKSGLPNDRFSAERPEGSISTLTIQRTEQRDSAMYRCASSGRGNTGELFFGEGSRLTVL.

V is TRBV27 and J is TRBJ2-5; TRBD2 matches at 8 bases. The CDR3 is 13 residues long. Per germline, CDR1 MNHEY and CDR2 SMNVEV (reference sequence). Germline trimming cut 4 bases from V and 7 bases from J; bases unmatched to any gene: 5. The CDR3 protein is CASSSGGRWTQYF. For the CDR3, the DNA is TGTGCCAGCAGTTCCGGCGGGAGGTGGACCCAGTACTTC.

The rearrangement uses TRBV5-8 and TRBJ1-5, with D unresolved. This CDR3 has 17 amino acids. Trimming took off 0 bases at V and 3 bases at J, with 16 bases between the two ends. CDR1 is SGHTS and CDR2 is YDEGEE in the germline V gene. The CDR3 nucleotides read TGTGCCAGCAGCTTGGCGCACCTTGCGGCACCCAATCAGCCCCAGCATTTT. This codes for CASSLAHLAAPNQPQHF.

This chain uses TRBV4-3 with TRBJ2-5; 12 positions agree with TRBD2. Germline-derived CDR1 and CDR2 are LGHNA and YSLEER. The CDR3 length is 16 residues. V gave up 3 bases and J gave up 5 bases; unmatched junction bases: 7. For the CDR3, the DNA is TGCGCCAGCAGCCATCTTCTAGCGGGAGGGTCTGAGACCCAGTACTTC. It specifies CASSHLLAGGSETQYF.

The chain couples TRBV28 to TRBJ2-7, with 13 bases identical to TRBD2. Germline loops: CDR1 MDHEN, CDR2 SYDVKM. J lost 4 bases, V lost 5 bases, and 8 bases had no gene match. The CDR3 totals 16 residues. The CDR3 nucleotides are TGTGCCAGCAGTCCATCACTAGCGGGAGGGCTTTACGAGCAGTACTTC. It is translated as CASSPSLAGGLYEQYF.

The gene calls are TRBV4-2 and TRBJ1-5; 7 bases are a match to TRBD1. Losses at the gene ends were 1 base for V and 2 bases for J; bases not matched to a gene: 2. Germline V gene sequence: CDR1 LGHNA, CDR2 YNFKEQ. This CDR3 is built from 15 residues. This CDR3 reads CASSQGDRGNQPQHF. The CDR3 DNA reads as TGTGCCAGCAGCCAAGGAGACAGGGGCAATCAGCCCCAGCATTTT.

V usage is TRBV11-1 and J usage is TRBJ1-1, with D perhaps matching TRBD1 (5 bases). V lost 5 bases and J 0 bases, leaving 10 bases between the germline ends. Germline values: CDR1 SGHAT, CDR2 FQDESV (reference sequence). CDR3 size: 14 residues. CDR3 DNA: TGTGCCAGCAGCATTGACAGTATGAACACTGAAGCTTTCTTT. Translating gives CASSIDSMNTEAFF.

The CDR3 is CASTIRDSGIGNTIYF. The CDR3 DNA reads as TGTGCCAGTACCATCCGGGACAGTGGGATTGGAAACACCATATATTTT. J is TRBJ1-3 and V is TRBV19; 7 bases agree with TRBD1. The V gene's germline CDR1 is LNHDA and CDR2 SQIVND (reference sequence). V dropped 7 bases and J dropped 3; count of bases not matched to a gene: 12. The CDR3 has 16 amino acids.

The chain recombines TRBV18 with TRBJ1-1; possibly TRBD1 for D (6 bases). The CDR3 is 16 residues long. Germline V gives CDR1 KGHSH, CDR2 LQKENI. Trimming left V 1 base short and J 0 bases short, with 12 bases between. CDR3 sequence: CASSPRDTELNTEAFF. The CDR3 DNA follows: TGTGCCAGCTCACCACGGGACACAGAGTTGAACACTGAAGCTTTCTTT.

The rearrangement links TRBV19 to TRBJ2-5, with TRBD2 as a possible D gene (5 bases). Germline CDR1 LNHDA, CDR2 SQIVND (reference sequence). Trimming pared 3 bases from V and 7 bases from J, leaving 18 bases between. The CDR3 is 15 residues long. For the CDR3, the DNA is TGTGCCAGTAGTATCTTTAGCGCTGGTGGGAGGACCCAGTACTTC. Translating it yields CASSIFSAGGRTQYF.